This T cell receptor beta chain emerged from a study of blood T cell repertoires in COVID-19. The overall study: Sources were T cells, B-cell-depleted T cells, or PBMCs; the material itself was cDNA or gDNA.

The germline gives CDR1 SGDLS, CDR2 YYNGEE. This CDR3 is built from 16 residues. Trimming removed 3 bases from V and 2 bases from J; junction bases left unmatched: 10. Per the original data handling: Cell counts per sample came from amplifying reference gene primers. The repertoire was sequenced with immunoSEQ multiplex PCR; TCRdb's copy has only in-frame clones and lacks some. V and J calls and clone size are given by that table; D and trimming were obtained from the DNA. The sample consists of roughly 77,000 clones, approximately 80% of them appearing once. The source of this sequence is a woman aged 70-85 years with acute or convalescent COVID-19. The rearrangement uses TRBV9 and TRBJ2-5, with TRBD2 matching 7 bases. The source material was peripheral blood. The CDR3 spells CASSAKLAEVQETQYF. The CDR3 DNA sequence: TGTGCCAGCAGCGCCAAGCTAGCGGAAGTTCAAGAGACCCAGTACTTC. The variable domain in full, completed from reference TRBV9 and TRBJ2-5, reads DSGVTQTPKHLITATGQRVTLRCSPRSGDLSVYWYQQSLDQGLQFLIQYYNGEERAKGNILERFSAQQFPDLHSELNLSSLELGDSALYFCASSAKLAEVQETQYFGPGTRLLVL.